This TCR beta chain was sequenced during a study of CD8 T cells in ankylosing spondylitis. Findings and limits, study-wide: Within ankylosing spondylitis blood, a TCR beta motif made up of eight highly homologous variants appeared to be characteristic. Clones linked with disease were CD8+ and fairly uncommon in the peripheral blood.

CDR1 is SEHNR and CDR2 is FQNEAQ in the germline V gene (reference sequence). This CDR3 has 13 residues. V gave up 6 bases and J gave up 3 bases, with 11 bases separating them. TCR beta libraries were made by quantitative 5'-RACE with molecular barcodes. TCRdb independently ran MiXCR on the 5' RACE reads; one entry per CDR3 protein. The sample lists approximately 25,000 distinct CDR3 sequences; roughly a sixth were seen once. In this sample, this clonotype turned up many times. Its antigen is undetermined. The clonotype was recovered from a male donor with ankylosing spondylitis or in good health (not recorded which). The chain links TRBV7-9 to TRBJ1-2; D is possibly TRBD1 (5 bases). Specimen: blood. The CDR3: CASRARGDYGYTF. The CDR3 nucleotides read TGTGCCAGCAGGGCTAGGGGAGACTATGGCTACACCTTC.